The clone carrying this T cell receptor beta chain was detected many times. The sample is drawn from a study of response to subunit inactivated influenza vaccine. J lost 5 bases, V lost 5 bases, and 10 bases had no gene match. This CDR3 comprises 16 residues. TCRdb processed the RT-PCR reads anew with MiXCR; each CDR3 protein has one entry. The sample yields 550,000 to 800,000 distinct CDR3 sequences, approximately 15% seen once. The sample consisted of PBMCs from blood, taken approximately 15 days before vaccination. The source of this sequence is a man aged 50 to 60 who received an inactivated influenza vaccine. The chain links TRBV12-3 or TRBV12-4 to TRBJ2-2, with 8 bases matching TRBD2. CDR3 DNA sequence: TGTGCCAGCAGTCGGGCGGGGGGCCCCAGAACCGGGGAGCTGTTTTTT. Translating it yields CASSRAGGPRTGELFF.